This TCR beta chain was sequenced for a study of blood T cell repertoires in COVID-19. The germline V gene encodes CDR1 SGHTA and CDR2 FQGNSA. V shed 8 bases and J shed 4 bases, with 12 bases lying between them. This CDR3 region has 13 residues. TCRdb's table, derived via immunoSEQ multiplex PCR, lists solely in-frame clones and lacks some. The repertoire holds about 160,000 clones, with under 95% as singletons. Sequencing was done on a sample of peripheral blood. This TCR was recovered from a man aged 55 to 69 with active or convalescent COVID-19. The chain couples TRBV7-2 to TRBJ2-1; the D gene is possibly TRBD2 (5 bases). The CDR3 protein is CASAAGPYNEQFF. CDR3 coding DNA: TGTGCCAGCGCCGCGGGTCCTTACAATGAGCAGTTCTTC. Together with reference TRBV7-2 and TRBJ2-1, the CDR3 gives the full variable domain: GAGVSQSPSNKVTEKGKDVELRCDPISGHTALYWYRQSLGQGLEFLIYFQGNSAPDKSGLPSDRFSAERTGGSVSTLTIQRTQQEDSAVYLCASAAGPYNEQFFGPGTRLTVL.